This T cell receptor (beta chain) was observed in a study of CD8 T cells in ankylosing spondylitis. In TCRdb, the 5' RACE reads were re-called with MiXCR into one record per CDR3 protein. The table records just over 300,000 distinct CDR3 sequences, about a fifth of them present only once. Trimming took 10 bases from V and 10 from J, leaving 25 bases between them. CDR1 is MNHNS and CDR2 is SASEGT in the germline V gene. This CDR3 has 14 amino acids. The receptor was derived from a female donor with ankylosing spondylitis or in good health (not recorded which). V is TRBV6-1 and J is TRBJ1-1, with D possibly being TRBD1 (6 bases). Sequencing input: blood, either unsorted or a sorted T cell fraction (not recorded which). In DNA, the CDR3 is TGTGCCATAACCTTAACAGGGAGGCCGCGCGGAGCTTTCTTT. It codes for CAITLTGRPRGAFF.